The text below deals with one T cell receptor beta chain. What it binds is not known. The entry originates in a study of shared clonotypes between healthy human individuals. Study-level background: The donors, two women and a few men, were aged 18 to 49. Per donor, three plates held CD4 naive cells, three held CD4 memory, two held CD8 naive and one held CD8 memory. General study findings and limits: Only blood was sampled, and tissue TCR repertoires likely differ from blood ones.

Researchers divided each subset's genomic DNA evenly across several immunoSEQ plates. TCRdb's copy holds only in-frame clones and misses some; the assay was immunoSEQ multiplex PCR. The sample comprises 2 million to 3 million clones, under 95% of which are singletons, and approximately 0.36% rests with the top ten. CDR3 length: 14 amino acids. The germline V gene encodes CDR1 LGHNT and CDR2 FRNRAP. V lost 1 base and J 5 bases, leaving 11 bases between the germline ends. J is TRBJ1-2 and V is TRBV12-5, with a tentative D call TRBD1 (6 bases). Sample: naive CD4+ T cells from PBMCs. The subset denotes: CD45RA+ positively selected. The receptor comes from a young man in good health. Some clones in this sample may be carry-over from other donors' samples. In DNA, the CDR3 is TGTGCTAGTGGTTTGGGCAGGGGAGGGTATGGCTACACCTTC. Residues: CASGLGRGGYGYTF. Combining the CDR3 with reference TRBV12-5 and TRBJ1-2 gives the whole variable domain DARVTQTPRHKVTEMGQEVTMRCQPILGHNTVFWYRQTMMQGLELLAYFRNRAPLDDSGMPKDRFSAEMPDATLATLKIQPSEPRDSAVYFCASGLGRGGYGYTFGSGTRLTVV.